These T cell receptor beta chains were read from a single sample in a study of shared clonotypes between healthy human individuals. Produced via immunoSEQ multiplex PCR; TCRdb's table is partial and in-frame only. The data hold 2 million to 2.5 million clones, with 85% to 95% observed a single time. Specimen: naive CD4+ T cells from PBMCs. These TCRs come from a man in his late teens or twenties in good health. Some clones in this sample may be carry-over from other donors' samples. Each CDR3 is given with its conserved first and last residue. The order of the fields is J gene, V gene, D gene, clone size, CDR3 protein, CDR3 DNA. The D gene is left open where the match is weak. The listing skips clone size in some rows; elsewhere it reads once, few, many or a size class.

TRBJ2-3	TRBV29-1	-	-	CSVEARTSSQYF	TGCAGCGTTGAAGCGAGAACTAGTTCGCAGTATTTT
TRBJ2-7	TRBV19	-	-	CASSTRPPHEQYF	TGTGCCAGTAGTACACGGCCGCCCCACGAGCAGTACTTC
TRBJ2-2	TRBV11-3	-	-	CASREGANTGELFF	TGTGCCAGTCGGGAAGGCGCGAACACCGGGGAGCTGTTTTTT
TRBJ2-5	TRBV6-1	-	-	CASTPGTSQETQYF	TGTGCCAGCACACCAGGTACGAGCCAAGAGACCCAGTACTTC
TRBJ1-2	TRBV5-1	-	once	CASSLGGGAGYTF	TGCGCCAGCAGCTTGGGCGGGGGAGCGGGCTACACCTTC
TRBJ2-1	TRBV9	-	-	CASSVSQRSSYNEQFF	TGTGCCAGCAGCGTAAGTCAGCGCAGCTCCTACAATGAGCAGTTCTTC
TRBJ2-1	TRBV4-1	-	-	CASSSTAGDNEQFF	TGCGCCAGCAGCTCGACGGCAGGGGACAATGAGCAGTTCTTC
TRBJ1-1	TRBV6-1	-	-	CASSSYRAGGTEAFF	TGTGCCAGCAGTTCGTACAGGGCCGGAGGTACTGAAGCTTTCTTT
TRBJ1-4	TRBV6-6	TRBD1	-	CASSQGGTGLFF	TGTGCCAGCAGTCAGGGCGGGACAGGACTATTTTTT
TRBJ2-7	TRBV18	TRBD1	-	CASSPLGQDYEQYF	TGTGCCAGCTCACCACTGGGACAGGATTACGAGCAGTACTTC
TRBJ1-4	TRBV30	-	-	CAWSVRLTNEKLFF	TGTGCCTGGAGTGTCCGGCTCACTAATGAAAAACTGTTTTTT
TRBJ1-5	TRBV5-4	-	-	CASSLDGGGNQPQHF	TGTGCCAGCAGCTTGGATGGGGGGGGCAATCAGCCCCAGCATTTT
TRBJ2-1	TRBV9	-	-	CASSAKGDSRNEQFF	TGTGCCAGCAGCGCCAAGGGGGACTCCCGGAATGAGCAGTTCTTC
TRBJ1-4	TRBV6-5	-	-	CASSYFRNEKLFF	TGTGCCAGCAGTTATTTTCGAAATGAAAAACTGTTTTTT
TRBJ1-1	TRBV19	-	once	CASSGGAYATREAFF	TGTGCCAGTAGTGGGGGGGCATACGCCACGAGAGAAGCTTTCTTT
TRBJ1-1	TRBV5-6	TRBD1	-	CASSLGTALNTEAFF	TGTGCCAGCAGCCTGGGGACAGCCTTGAACACTGAAGCTTTCTTT
TRBJ1-2	TRBV4-3	TRBD1	-	CASSQDVPGQHRSNYGYTF	TGCGCCAGCAGCCAAGATGTCCCGGGACAGCACCGATCTAACTATGGCTACACCTTC
TRBJ2-3	TRBV2	-	-	CASSEGLLTSTDTQYF	TGTGCCAGCAGTGAAGGTCTTTTGACTAGCACAGATACGCAGTATTTT
TRBJ1-4	TRBV10-3	TRBD1	-	CAISQQGQGEKLFF	TGTGCCATCAGTCAACAGGGACAGGGTGAAAAACTGTTTTTT
TRBJ2-7	TRBV11-2	TRBD1	-	CASSSLQGRKAYEQYF	TGTGCCAGCAGCTCCCTACAGGGGCGAAAAGCCTACGAGCAGTACTTC
TRBJ2-7	TRBV2	TRBD2	-	CATRSRLAGAGEQYF	TGTGCCACCAGAAGTCGACTAGCGGGAGCGGGGGAGCAGTACTTC
TRBJ2-7	TRBV5-8	TRBD2	-	CASSLQSGSGDEQYF	TGTGCCAGCAGCCTACAGAGCGGGAGCGGAGACGAGCAGTACTTC
TRBJ1-2	TRBV10-3	-	-	CAISESRENYGYTF	TGTGCCATCAGTGAGTCGAGGGAGAACTATGGCTACACCTTC
TRBJ2-6	TRBV11-2	-	-	CASRSEQGVRTGANVLTF	TGTGCCAGCAGATCGGAACAGGGCGTAAGGACTGGGGCCAACGTCCTGACTTTC
TRBJ2-3	TRBV28	-	once	CASSPQQGTDTQYF	TGTGCCAGCAGTCCGCAACAGGGAACAGATACGCAGTATTTT
TRBJ1-4	TRBV2	-	once	CASRVDGNEKLFF	TGTGCCAGCAGGGTGGACGGGAATGAAAAACTGTTTTTT
TRBJ1-1	TRBV9	-	once	CASSVDDGSYTEAFF	TGTGCCAGCAGCGTAGACGACGGAAGCTACACTGAAGCTTTCTTT
TRBJ1-2	TRBV20-1	-	-	CSAQVAYGYTF	TGCAGCGCTCAGGTAGCCTATGGCTACACCTTC
TRBJ2-7	TRBV28	-	-	CASSWGRGESYEQYF	TGTGCCAGCAGCTGGGGCAGGGGAGAATCCTACGAGCAGTACTTC
TRBJ2-2	TRBV7-9	-	-	CASSPIVLTEHTGELFF	TGTGCCAGCAGCCCTATTGTCCTAACGGAGCACACCGGGGAGCTGTTTTTT
TRBJ2-3	TRBV9	-	-	CASSVDGGTDTQYF	TGTGCCAGCAGCGTAGATGGGGGCACAGATACGCAGTATTTT
TRBJ1-1	TRBV11-2	-	-	CASSLATAGVRAFF	TGTGCCAGCAGCTTGGCAACTGCAGGTGTACGTGCTTTCTTT
TRBJ2-2	TRBV7-3	TRBD2	-	CASSPNPTLAAGELFF	TGTGCCAGCAGCCCCAACCCAACCCTAGCGGCCGGGGAGCTGTTTTTT